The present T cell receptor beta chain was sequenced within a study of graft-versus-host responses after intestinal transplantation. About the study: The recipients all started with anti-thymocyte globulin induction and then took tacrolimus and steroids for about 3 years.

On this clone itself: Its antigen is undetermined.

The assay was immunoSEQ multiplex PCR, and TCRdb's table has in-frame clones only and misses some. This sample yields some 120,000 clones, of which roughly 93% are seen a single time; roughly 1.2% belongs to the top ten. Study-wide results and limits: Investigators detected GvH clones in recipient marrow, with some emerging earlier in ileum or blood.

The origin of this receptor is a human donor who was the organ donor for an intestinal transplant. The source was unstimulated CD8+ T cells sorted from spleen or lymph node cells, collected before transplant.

In DNA form, the CDR3 reads TGTGCCAGCAGCTTAGAAGGGGGGTTAGCGGGACACTACGAGCAGTACTTC. Its translation is CASSLEGGLAGHYEQYF. The chain has TRBV11-2 and TRBJ2-7; TRBD2 agrees at 8 bases. CDR3 length equals 17 residues. Per the germline V gene, CDR1 is SGHAT and CDR2 is FQNNGV. J lost 3 bases, V lost 0 bases, and 10 bases had no gene match. The full variable domain, in which reference TRBV11-2 and TRBJ2-7 provide the parts outside the CDR3, is EAGVAQSPRYKIIEKRQSVAFWCNPISGHATLYWYQQILGQGPKLLIQFQNNGVVDDSQLPKDRFSAERLKGVDSTLKIQPAKLEDSAVYLCASSLEGGLAGHYEQYFGPGTRLTVT.